The text below deals with one T cell receptor (beta chain). Its antigen is not yet known. No much larger clone exists at a distance of one base, and base qualities are not known. From cysteine to phenylalanine, the CDR3 is 15 amino acids long. Only the CDR3 portion is preserved as DNA: 45 bases, with reading frame beginning at the first base. The germline V gene supplies CDR1 SGHRS and CDR2 YFSETQ. V loses 6 bases at its end and J loses 0 bases; junction bases beyond the gene matches: 5. This specimen comes from a study of beta chain features in type 1 diabetes (dated by TCRdb to 2016 to 2019). A note on the overall study: Mean age, gender distribution, total cell number and subset yield were not different between patients and healthy donors. In the study, recently diagnosed type 1 diabetes patients and matched healthy donors were compared on the TCRB repertoires of their sorted circulating CD4+ T cell subsets. Whereas all 30 or so donors provided naive and central memory subsets, regulatory and stem cell-like memory subsets were isolated from just 8 patients and roughly 8 healthy donors. A total of roughly 100 million sorted cells were examined across all samples, and the number of cells per subset was strongly correlated with RNA yield.

All of the isolated RNA was reverse transcribed with the High Capacity cDNA Reverse Transcription Kit, so expressed TCRB transcripts were sequenced. Naive, central memory and regulatory T cell samples underwent deep immunoSEQ sequencing, averaging about 3.5 million total reads per sample. Sorted cells were lysed in RLT buffer and RNA was extracted with DNase-treated RNeasy Micro or Mini kits, depending on cell number. Each cell subset was processed on its own to prevent cross-contamination, while patient and healthy donor samples were processed together. Using the immunoSEQ multiplex PCR, TCRB sequences were amplified from cDNA into 87-bp fragments spanning the CDR3 region. Sequencing of the amplicons was done on the Illumina HiSeq platform. The source study handled its data this way. PCR bias was computationally corrected using synthetic template baselines, reads within Hamming distance 2 were collapsed, and singletons that could not be merged were discarded. Reads were aligned to IMGT to assign V, D and J genes, CDR3 length, and insertions or deletions at six rearrangement sites. Within each subset, clonotype counts were normalized to sorted cell number, and only after that were true diversity and Gini coefficients computed with the tcR R package. Repertoire sharing was quantified using the overlap coefficient calculated on TCRB nucleotide sequences. Out-of-frame TCRB sequences from naive cells were analyzed as a proxy for the pre-selection repertoire. TCRdb took over this immuneACCESS table, retaining in-frame rearrangements with V and J assigned. Such tables are incomplete; in checked studies, under half of the missing clones stem from an unresolved V gene, and the remainder is unexplained. The DNA was the basis for D and trimming; V, J and clone size are from that table. This sample holds around 710,000 clones; around 11% were observed only once. Around 0.12% of the sample goes to the ten largest clones.

Each donor gave one peripheral blood draw, approximately 120 mL on average, collected into heparinised tubes. Naive, central memory, regulatory and stem cell-like memory CD4+ T cells were sorted on a BD FACSAria II using a panel including CD45RO, CCR7, CD25, CD127, CD95 and CD27. Every sorted population had a purity above 95%. PBMCs were isolated right away by Lymphoprep density gradient centrifugation and were stained directly, without culture. Samples were stained and sorted in pairs, with one healthy donor and one patient per experiment, so that batch effects were minimized. General study outcomes and caveats: Type 1 diabetes patients showed a moderate but significant shortening of TCRB CDR3 length in all four CD4+ subsets. Because cDNA was sequenced instead of genomic DNA, highly expressing activated cells could be over-represented, though the groups showed no difference in activation or CD3 levels. Naive, central memory and regulatory TCRB repertoires appeared to be more alike among patients than among healthy donors. Shorter templates might be favored by PCR, yet because patient and control samples were amplified and corrected together, any such skew would affect both groups equally. Because small numbers of individuals were included in the HLA sub-analyses, any influence of HLA type on TCRB rearrangement was left unresolved. At VDJ recombination sites, type 1 diabetes patients had fewer insertions and more deleted nucleotides, which implies abnormalities in thymic rearrangement.

Sequencing input: naive CD4+ T cells from blood. The cell subset or site label of this sample denotes: true naive CD4+ T cells. In this chain, TRBV5-1 is recombined with TRBJ2-3; TRBD2 aligns with 9 central bases. The origin of this receptor is a man aged 30 to 45 with type 1 diabetes. The CDR3 here reads CASTLSGGSTDTQYF. The DNA is TGCGCCAGCACCCTTAGCGGGGGCAGCACAGATACGCAGTATTTT.